The present T cell receptor beta chain was sequenced within a study of blood T cell repertoires in COVID-19. Looking at the study overall: From the United States, Italy and Spain came samples of acute and convalescent COVID-19.

Clones were read by immunoSEQ multiplex PCR, and TCRdb kept only the in-frame ones, dropping some. The sample includes about 280,000 clones, 83% seen only once; the top ten take 8% to 10%. V lost 5 bases to trimming and J lost 7 bases; unmatched junction nucleotides: 5. The CDR3 is 15 residues long. The germline V gene has CDR1 MNHEY and CDR2 SVGAGI. This clone was counted only a few times. This clonotype originated in a woman in her forties or fifties who had recovered from COVID-19. Sequencing input: peripheral blood. This chain links TRBV6-5 with TRBJ1-6; 10 bases fit TRBD1. CDR3 bases: TGTGCCAGCAGTCTAACGGGACAGGGGAATTCACCCCTCCACTTT. Translated, it gives CASSLTGQGNSPLHF.